This is a list of T cell receptor beta chains from one sample in a study of blood T cell repertoires in COVID-19. Method: immunoSEQ multiplex PCR; TCRdb's copy keeps in-frame clones and lacks some. The sample lists about 46,000 clones; 85% to 90% were seen once. Sequences were obtained from PBMCs or T cells enriched from blood (not recorded which). These TCRs come from a woman in her fifties or sixties who had recovered from COVID-19. The CDR3 runs from the conserved cysteine through the conserved F or W. The D gene is left open where the match is weak. Not every row has a clone size; where given, it reads once, few, many or a size class.

d_gene,abundance,j_gene,v_gene,CDR3nt,CDR3aa
NA,NA,TRBJ2-1,TRBV12-3/TRBV12-4,TGTGCCAGCAGCACGGAGAGATACAATGAGCAGTTCTTC,CASSTERYNEQFF
NA,NA,TRBJ1-5,TRBV5-1,TGCGCCAGCAGCTTGTTTCCTGGCCAGCCCCAGCATTTT,CASSLFPGQPQHF
NA,NA,TRBJ2-2,TRBV30,TGTGCCTGGACTTGGGGATTAGCAGGGAACGCCGGGGAGCTGTTTTTT,CAWTWGLAGNAGELFF
TRBD2,NA,TRBJ2-1,TRBV6-2/TRBV6-3,TGTGCCAGCAGTTACTCCAAGCGGGGGCCTACCTACAATGAGCAGTTCTTC,CASSYSKRGPTYNEQFF
NA,NA,TRBJ2-1,TRBV2,TGTGCCAGCAATGGACAGTCCCTGAATGAGCAGTTCTTC,CASNGQSLNEQFF
NA,NA,TRBJ2-2,TRBV18,TGTGCCAGCTCACCGTTGGACACAACCGGGGAGCTGTTTTTT,CASSPLDTTGELFF
NA,NA,TRBJ2-1,TRBV4-2,TGTGCCAGCAGCCAAGGAAGGGGGGGGAGCTCCTACAATGAGCAGTTCTTC,CASSQGRGGSSYNEQFF
TRBD2,once,TRBJ2-6,TRBV9,TGTGCCAGCAGCGGCAGGCCGGGACTAGCGGGACTCTCTGGGGCCAACGTCCTGACTTTC,CASSGRPGLAGLSGANVLTF
TRBD1,few,TRBJ1-2,TRBV19,TGTGCCAGTAGTTTCCAGGGACAGGGGAGCTATGGCTACACCTTC,CASSFQGQGSYGYTF
TRBD2,once,TRBJ2-1,TRBV3-1/TRBV3-2,TGTGCCAGCAGCCTACTAGCGGGTGTTTCCAATGAGCAGTTCTTC,CASSLLAGVSNEQFF
NA,NA,TRBJ1-2,TRBV6-5,TGTGCCAGCAGTTACTCGGCGGGTGACTATGGCTACACCTTC,CASSYSAGDYGYTF
TRBD2,once,TRBJ2-7,TRBV4-3,TGCGCCAGCAGCCAGGCTAGCGGGTCCTACGAGCAGTACTTC,CASSQASGSYEQYF
TRBD1,NA,TRBJ1-5,TRBV7-9,TGTGCCAGCAGCCCCGGTAGGACAGGGGCCGATAGCAATCAGCCCCAGCATTTT,CASSPGRTGADSNQPQHF
NA,NA,TRBJ2-4,TRBV19,TGTGCCAGTAGTCCGCAGGGGTCTTGGAACATTCAGTACTTC,CASSPQGSWNIQYF
NA,NA,TRBJ2-7,TRBV4-2,TGTGCCAGCAGCCAAGACCCCCCGAAACTAAATACCTACGAGCAGTACTTC,CASSQDPPKLNTYEQYF
TRBD1,NA,TRBJ2-7,TRBV4-3,TGCGCCAGCAGCCAAGCCCTCCCTGTCCCGGGACAGCCTATAACCTACGAGCAGTACTTC,CASSQALPVPGQPITYEQYF
TRBD2,NA,TRBJ2-7,TRBV6-2/TRBV6-3,TGTGCCAGCAGTCCCAGCGGGAGCAGGGACGAGCAGTACTTC,CASSPSGSRDEQYF
NA,NA,TRBJ2-7,TRBV7-2,TGTGCCAGCAGCTTGGACAGTCAGACCTACGAGCAGTACTTC,CASSLDSQTYEQYF
NA,NA,TRBJ2-1,TRBV25-1,TGTGCCAGCAGTGAATCCCCGGGGGTTGAGCAGTTCTTC,CASSESPGVEQFF
TRBD1,NA,TRBJ1-5,TRBV28,TGTGCCAGCAGTTTACCGACAGGGGGCTATAGCAATCAGCCCCAGCATTTT,CASSLPTGGYSNQPQHF
TRBD2,NA,TRBJ2-2,TRBV30,TGTGCCTGGAGTGTAGGTAGCGGGGCCACCGGGGAGCTGTTTTTT,CAWSVGSGATGELFF
NA,NA,TRBJ1-2,TRBV28,TGTGCCAGCAGTCTACAGTCCTCTGGCTACACCTTC,CASSLQSSGYTF
TRBD1,NA,TRBJ1-5,TRBV18,TGTGCCAGCTCAATAATCGGGACAGAACTTCCTCAGCCCCAGCATTTT,CASSIIGTELPQPQHF
TRBD1,NA,TRBJ1-5,TRBV4-2,TGTGCCAGCAGCCAAGGACAGGGGCGCGATCAGCCCCAGCATTTT,CASSQGQGRDQPQHF
TRBD1,NA,TRBJ2-5,TRBV6-5,TGTGCCAGCAGTTACCTGGGACAGGGGGCAGAGACCCAGTACTTC,CASSYLGQGAETQYF
NA,NA,TRBJ2-5,TRBV7-9,TGTGCCAGCAGCTCGGACAGACTTCAAGAGACCCAGTACTTC,CASSSDRLQETQYF
TRBD1,NA,TRBJ2-3,TRBV24-1,TGTGCCACCAGTGATTTGCAGTGGGACAGGGGGACCCTCACAGATACGCAGTATTTT,CATSDLQWDRGTLTDTQYF
NA,NA,TRBJ2-3,TRBV19,TGTGCCAGTAGTATGAGACACGGAGGGGGCGATACGCAGTATTTT,CASSMRHGGGDTQYF
NA,NA,TRBJ2-6,TRBV7-2,TGTGCCAGCAACCCAGCGGATAGACAGGCCTTCTCTGGGGCCAACGTCCTGACTTTC,CASNPADRQAFSGANVLTF
NA,NA,TRBJ1-1,TRBV5-1,TGCGCCAGCAGCTTGGGGAGAGTCGGTAACACTGAAGCTTTCTTT,CASSLGRVGNTEAFF
TRBD1,NA,TRBJ2-4,TRBV6-5,TGTGCCAGCAGTTACTCGACGGGACAGGGCAAAAACATTCAGTACTTC,CASSYSTGQGKNIQYF
TRBD1,NA,TRBJ1-2,TRBV5-1,TGCGCCAGCAGCACTTGGCAGGGGGCGCGTGGCTACACCTTC,CASSTWQGARGYTF
NA,NA,TRBJ2-2,TRBV28,TGTGCCAGCAGGCCGGGACATAGCACCGGGGAGCTGTTTTTT,CASRPGHSTGELFF
NA,NA,TRBJ1-4,TRBV6-5,TGTGCCAGCAGTCCCTACAGGGCAACTAATGAAAAACTGTTTTTT,CASSPYRATNEKLFF
TRBD1,NA,TRBJ2-1,TRBV4-1,TGCGCCAGCAGCCAATCCGGGACAGGGGGTCGGAATGAGCAGTTCTTC,CASSQSGTGGRNEQFF
TRBD1,NA,TRBJ2-5,TRBV28,TGTGCCAGCCACGGGACAGAGACGTTGGGGACCCAGTACTTC,CASHGTETLGTQYF
TRBD2,NA,TRBJ2-3,TRBV6-2/TRBV6-3,TGTGCCAGCAGTTATCATAGCGGGGGAACAGATACGCAGTATTTT,CASSYHSGGTDTQYF
TRBD2,NA,TRBJ2-7,TRBV18,TGTGCCAGCTCACCCGAGCGGGAGGGTGGCGAGCAGTACTTC,CASSPEREGGEQYF
NA,NA,TRBJ1-6,TRBV7-2,TGTGCCAGCAGCCCCGGGACAAATAATTCACCCCTCCACTTT,CASSPGTNNSPLHF
TRBD2,NA,TRBJ2-5,TRBV5-1,TGCGCCAGCAGCTCCCGGGGGGGGAGGCAAGAGACCCAGTACTTC,CASSSRGGRQETQYF
TRBD1,NA,TRBJ2-7,TRBV9,TGTGCCAGCAGCTTTACAGGGGGCTCGAGCTCCTACGAGCAGTACTTC,CASSFTGGSSSYEQYF